The 11 T cell receptor beta chains listed next were all sequenced from one sample in a study of blood T cells in healthy people across ages. A sample-barcoded 5' primer and a J-beta primer mix were used in a second PCR of roughly 7 to 11 cycles. TCRdb analysed the 5' RACE reads with MiXCR anew, one entry per CDR3 protein. The sample shows around 650,000 distinct CDR3 sequences, 40% to 50% of them seen only once. The specimen was blood. The receptors were sampled from an elderly man in good health.

J is TRBJ2-3 and V is TRBV6-6; 7 nucleotides align to TRBD2. This CDR3 spans 17 amino acids. Per the germline V gene, CDR1 is MNHNY and CDR2 is SVGAGI (reference sequence). Trimming cost V 0 bases and J 2 bases; bases outside gene matches: 8. The CDR3 DNA reads TGTGCCAGCAGTTACTCGGGGAGCGGGGAATACACAGATACGCAGTATTTT. Protein product: CASSYSGSGEYTDTQYF.

V and J are TRBV20-1 and TRBJ2-7, with no clear D. Germline V CDR1 and CDR2: DFQATT, SNEGSKA (reference sequence). CDR3 length equals 14 residues. Deletions cut 3 bases from V and 0 bases from J, with 12 bases between. The DNA of the CDR3 is TGCAGTGCTAGCCTCGACGGAGCCTCCTACGAGCAGTACTTC. Protein sequence: CSASLDGASYEQYF.

The chain uses TRBV6-2 or TRBV6-3 and TRBJ2-7; TRBD1 might be the D (5 bases). This CDR3 contains 14 residues. V was clipped by 5 bases and J by 0 bases, with 11 bases between them. The germline V gene encodes CDR1 MNHEY and CDR2 SVGEGT. The CDR3 region has the DNA TGTGCCAGCAGTGGACATTTAAGCTCCTACGAGCAGTACTTC. This codes for CASSGHLSSYEQYF.

This clonotype has more than one count but fewer than ten. J is TRBJ1-2 and V is TRBV11-2; D ambiguous. Trimming removed 4 bases from V and 6 bases from J, with 15 bases in between. Germline CDR1 SGHAT, CDR2 FQNNGV. The CDR3 consists of 14 residues. The CDR3, as DNA: TGTGCCAGCAGCTATATACGTGGAGTGGATGGCTACACCTTC. It translates to CASSYIRGVDGYTF.

On this clonotype: A much larger clone differs from this one at a single base, so this may be a read error. CDR3 amino acids: CNVPRGAGALDEQFF. The CDR3 coding sequence is TGCAACGTACCACGGGGGGCGGGAGCCTTGGATGAGCAGTTCTTC. The chain links TRBV29-1 to TRBJ2-1; D might be TRBD2 (7 bases). The CDR3 sequence is 15 residues long. The germline V gene encodes CDR1 SQVTM and CDR2 ANQGSEA.

The gene calls are TRBV20-1 and TRBJ1-2; maybe TRBD1 (5 bases). Germline CDR1 and CDR2: DFQATT and SNEGSKA (reference sequence). The CDR3 is 13 amino acids. V lost 2 bases, J lost 5 bases, and 12 bases lay in between. The CDR3, as DNA: TGCAGTGCTAGACCCGGGACGGCGTATGGCTACACCTTC. It codes for CSARPGTAYGYTF.

The gene calls are TRBV27 and TRBJ1-1; D is undetermined. Germline V gene data show CDR1 as MNHEY and CDR2 as SMNVEV (reference sequence). CDR3 length: 14 residues. Trimming cost V 5 bases and J 9 bases, with 19 bases left between them. The CDR3 is CASSPLSEIGKAFF. As DNA, the CDR3 is TGTGCCAGCAGTCCCCTAAGCGAAATAGGGAAAGCTTTCTTT.

This clonotype has a handful of counts. The chain combines TRBV4-3 with TRBJ1-2; D is unclear. The CDR3 covers 16 residues. The V gene lost 1 base and the J gene lost 8 bases, with 20 bases spanning the gap. From germline, CDR1 is LGHNA and CDR2 YSLEER. CDR3: CASSQAEGLRFGGYTF. Here the CDR3 DNA reads TGCGCCAGCAGCCAAGCTGAAGGTCTTCGCTTCGGGGGCTACACCTTC.

This chain joins TRBV7-2 and TRBJ1-5, with 8 positions matching TRBD2. The DNA matches TRBJ2-3 better at its end, which makes the J call doubtful. In germline, CDR1 is SGHTA, CDR2 FQGNSA. The CDR3 covers 15 residues. As DNA, the CDR3 is TGTGCCAGCAGCTTGAGGATCGGGGGGGAGCAGCCCCAGTATTTT. Encoded protein: CASSLRIGGEQPQYF.

The chain combines TRBV20-1 with TRBJ2-3; 9 nucleotides line up with TRBD2. CDR1 DFQATT and CDR2 SNEGSKA come from the germline V gene (reference sequence). The CDR3 extends over 13 amino acids. With 6 bases clipped from V and 6 bases from J, the junction kept 7 bases outside the gene matches. The CDR3 loop is CSAGTSIADTQYF. For the CDR3, the DNA is TGCAGTGCCGGGACTAGCATAGCGGATACGCAGTATTTT.

V is TRBV28 and J is TRBJ2-3, with 10 bases that match TRBD2. The CDR3 has 15 amino acids. CDR1 MDHEN and CDR2 SYDVKM come from the germline V gene. V gave up 6 bases and J gave up 4 bases; unmatched junction bases: 7. CDR3 sequence: CASRPSGSDADTQYF. CDR3 coding DNA: TGTGCCAGCAGACCTAGCGGGAGCGATGCAGATACGCAGTATTTT.